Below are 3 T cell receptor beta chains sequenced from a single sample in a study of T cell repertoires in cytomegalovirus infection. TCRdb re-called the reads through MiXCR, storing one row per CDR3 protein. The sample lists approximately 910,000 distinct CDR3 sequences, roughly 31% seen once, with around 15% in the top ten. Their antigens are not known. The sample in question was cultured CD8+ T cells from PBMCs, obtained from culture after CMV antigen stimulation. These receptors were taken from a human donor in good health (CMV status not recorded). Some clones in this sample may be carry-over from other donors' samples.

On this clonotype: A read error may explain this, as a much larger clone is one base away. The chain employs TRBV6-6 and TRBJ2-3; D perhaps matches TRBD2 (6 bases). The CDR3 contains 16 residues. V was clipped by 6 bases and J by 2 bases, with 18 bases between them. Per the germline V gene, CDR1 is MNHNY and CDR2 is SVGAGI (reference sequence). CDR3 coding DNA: TGTGCCAGCAGAGCGGGCGAATCTCGGTTCACAGATACGCAGTATTTT. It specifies CASRAGESRFTDTQYF.

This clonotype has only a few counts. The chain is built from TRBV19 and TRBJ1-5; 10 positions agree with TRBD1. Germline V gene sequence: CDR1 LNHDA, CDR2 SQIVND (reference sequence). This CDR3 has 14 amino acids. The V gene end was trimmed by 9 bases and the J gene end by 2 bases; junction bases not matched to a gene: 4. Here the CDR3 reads CASWDRGGNQPQHF. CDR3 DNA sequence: TGTGCCAGCTGGGACAGGGGCGGCAATCAGCCCCAGCATTTT.

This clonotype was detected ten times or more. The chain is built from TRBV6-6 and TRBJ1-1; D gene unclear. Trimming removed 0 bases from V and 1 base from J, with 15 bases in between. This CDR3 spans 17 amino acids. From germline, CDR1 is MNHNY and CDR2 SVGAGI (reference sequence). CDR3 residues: CASSYSIYGQSNTEAFF. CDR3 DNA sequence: TGTGCCAGCAGTTACTCGATCTACGGTCAGTCGAACACTGAAGCTTTCTTT.